This TCR beta chain was sequenced during a study of T cells in Graves' hyperthyroidism and ophthalmopathy. The source material, RNA transcripts, was used to amplify TCR beta CDR3 regions. Carried out on the TCR CDR3, a first-round RT-PCR used the HTBI primer set. TCRdb reanalysed the multiplex PCR reads using MiXCR and keeps one entry per CDR3 protein. The sample consists of over 550,000 distinct CDR3 sequences, roughly a sixth of them appearing once. This clonotype was found a few times. V lost 4 bases, J lost 5 bases, and 7 bases stayed unmatched. Germline CDR1 reads LNHNV; CDR2 reads YYDKDF (reference sequence). This CDR3 has 17 amino acids.

The rearrangement uses TRBV15 and TRBJ2-3, with 15 bases matching TRBD2. The sample consisted of blood. The sequence was obtained from a woman aged 18-29 years with Graves' hyperthyroidism. The CDR3 is CATSNRTSGRALDTQYF. The CDR3 DNA follows: TGTGCCACCAGCAACCGGACTAGCGGGAGGGCCTTAGATACGCAGTATTTT.